The 13 T cell receptor beta chains in this list originate from one sample, sequenced in a study of glioma-infiltrating T cells after dendritic cell vaccination (dated by TCRdb to 2016 to 2017). Sample time point, as interpreted from the label and publication: after dendritic cell vaccination, including at tumor progression/relapse. Library method: the immunoSEQ multiplex PCR assay. What TCRdb holds here is the immuneACCESS table cut down to in-frame rearrangements. Part of the clones is not present; checked against another copy, under half of the missing clones reflect an unresolved V gene, and the others are unexplained. The sample table records over 75,000 clones; 75% to 90% of these occur just once. The ten biggest clones cover over 2% of the sample. The source was blood, collected after dendritic cell vaccination. The receptors shown here come from a human donor with glioblastoma.

The chain carries TRBV18 and TRBJ2-1, with 8 bases identical to TRBD2. This CDR3 region has 13 residues. V dropped 4 bases and J dropped 8; count of bases not matched to a gene: 4. The germline gives CDR1 KGHSH, CDR2 LQKENI. CDR3 in amino acids: CASSRREGDEQFF. CDR3 in DNA: TGTGCCAGCTCACGACGGGAGGGCGATGAGCAGTTCTTC.

The chain is built from TRBV5-8 and TRBJ2-2, with a tentative D call TRBD1 (5 bases). Looked up from germline, CDR1 is SGHTS and CDR2 is YDEGEE. V lost 4 bases, J lost 5 bases, and 9 bases lay in between. The CDR3 contains 13 residues. The CDR3 nucleotides read TGTGCCAGCAGCCAGACAGATACCGGGGAGCTGTTTTTT. This translates into CASSQTDTGELFF.

V gene TRBV14 combines with J gene TRBJ2-1; D possibly corresponds to TRBD1 (5 bases). This CDR3 has 15 amino acids. Looked up from germline, CDR1 is SGHDN and CDR2 is FVKESK. The V gene lost 5 bases and the J gene lost 6 bases, with 17 bases spanning the gap. CDR3 coding DNA: TGTGCCAGCAGCTCCCAGGGAAGGCCCCCCAATGAGCAGTTCTTC. It yields the protein CASSSQGRPPNEQFF.

The rearrangement uses TRBV19 and TRBJ1-5; no reliable D call. With 4 bases removed from V and 5 bases from J, the gap between germline ends came to 12 bases. Germline V gives CDR1 LNHDA, CDR2 SQIVND (reference sequence). The CDR3 has 14 residues. Written as DNA, the CDR3 is TGTGCCAGTAGTAGCCGCAGGAGGGATCAGCCCCAGCATTTT. Protein sequence: CASSSRRRDQPQHF.

The chain recombines TRBV27 with TRBJ1-5; 11 positions agree with TRBD1. The ends lost 2 bases at V and 6 bases at J; junction bases unmatched: 0. Germline CDR1 MNHEY, CDR2 SMNVEV (reference sequence). There are 14 residues in the CDR3. The CDR3 DNA reads TGTGCCAGCAGTTTAGGGACAGGGGGTCAGCCCCAGCATTTT. Its translation: CASSLGTGGQPQHF.

This chain connects TRBV28 to TRBJ2-1; weak D call: TRBD2 (5 bases). V was trimmed by 5 bases and J by 0 bases, leaving 20 bases between them. Germline V lookup: CDR1 MDHEN, CDR2 SYDVKM. CDR3 length: 18 residues. The CDR3 DNA reads TGTGCCAGCAGTCCTTCCGGCGCTAGCCCTTTCTCCTACAATGAGCAGTTCTTC. This gives the protein CASSPSGASPFSYNEQFF.

CDR3 sequence reads: CAWSLTRGQGRGNQPQHF. The CDR3 DNA reads as TGTGCCTGGAGTTTAACCCGAGGACAGGGGAGGGGCAATCAGCCCCAGCATTTT. The chain carries TRBV30 and TRBJ1-5, with 9 nucleotides matching TRBD1. V was clipped by 2 bases and J by 2 bases; unmatched bases: 13. The CDR3 loop spans 18 amino acids. Germline V gene sequence: CDR1 GTSNPN, CDR2 SVGIG (reference sequence).

V is TRBV12-5 and J is TRBJ1-1; TRBD1 might be the D (5 bases). Between the trimmed V and J ends, which lost 5 bases and 1 base, there was a span of 5 bases. CDR3 size: 12 residues. Germline-derived CDR1 and CDR2 are LGHNT and FRNRAP. DNA for the CDR3: TGTGCTAGTGGTACAGGGAACACTGAAGCTTTCTTT. It codes for CASGTGNTEAFF.

The CDR3 region is CASSLAENTIYF. CDR3 bases: TGTGCCAGCAGCTTAGCTGAGAACACCATATATTTT. This rearrangement joins TRBV7-9 to TRBJ1-3; D ambiguous. The V and J ends lost 0 bases and 7 bases respectively, with 4 bases between them. The CDR3 is 12 amino acids. Germline V gene lookup returns CDR1 SEHNR and CDR2 FQNEAQ (reference sequence).

The chain combines TRBV4-2 with TRBJ2-2, with TRBD2 identical over 14 bases. This CDR3 has 18 residues. Germline CDR1 reads LGHNA; CDR2 reads YNFKEQ. V was pared by 0 bases and J by 1 base, with 1 base of the junction left unmatched. In DNA form, the CDR3 reads TGTGCCAGCAGCCAAGAGGGACTAGCGGGAGTGAACACCGGGGAGCTGTTTTTT. Amino acid sequence: CASSQEGLAGVNTGELFF.

J is TRBJ2-7 and V is TRBV6-9; TRBD2 might be the D (6 bases). The CDR3 contains 14 residues. Trimming cost V 5 bases and J 3 bases, with 14 bases left between them. Per the germline V gene, CDR1 is MNHGY and CDR2 is SVAAGI. DNA for the CDR3: TGTGCCAGCAGTGCGGCCGGACTAATCTACGAGCAGTACGTC. It is translated as CASSAAGLIYEQYV.

This clone came up once. The chain employs TRBV25-1 and TRBJ1-1; D is uncertain. V lost 7 bases to trimming and J lost 1 base, with 10 bases between them. Germline-derived CDR1 and CDR2 are MGHDK and SYGVNS. The CDR3 sequence is 13 residues long. The CDR3 here is CASTSLRNTEAFF. The CDR3, as DNA: TGTGCCAGCACATCCCTAAGGAACACTGAAGCTTTCTTT.

The chain links TRBV9 to TRBJ1-2; D may be TRBD1 (6 bases). The germline gives CDR1 SGDLS, CDR2 YYNGEE. Trimming took off 6 bases at V and 4 bases at J, with 16 bases between the two ends. The CDR3 is 14 residues long. CDR3 region: CASTLNTGPYGYTF. The DNA of the CDR3 is TGTGCCAGCACCTTGAACACAGGGCCCTATGGCTACACCTTC. The variable domain in full, completed from reference TRBV9 and TRBJ1-2, reads DSGVTQTPKHLITATGQRVTLRCSPRSGDLSVYWYQQSLDQGLQFLIQYYNGEERAKGNILERFSAQQFPDLHSELNLSSLELGDSALYFCASTLNTGPYGYTFGSGTRLTVV.